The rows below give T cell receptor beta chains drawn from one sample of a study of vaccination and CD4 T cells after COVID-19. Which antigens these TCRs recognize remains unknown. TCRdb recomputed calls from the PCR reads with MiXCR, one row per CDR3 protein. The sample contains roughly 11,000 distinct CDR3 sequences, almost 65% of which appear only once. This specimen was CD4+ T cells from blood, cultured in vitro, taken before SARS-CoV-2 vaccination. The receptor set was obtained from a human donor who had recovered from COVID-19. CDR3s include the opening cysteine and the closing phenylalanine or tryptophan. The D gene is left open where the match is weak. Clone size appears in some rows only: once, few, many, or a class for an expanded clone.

CDR3 DNA: TGTGCCAGCAGCTGGGACGGTTCGAGAAACACCATATATTTT; CDR3 protein: CASSWDGSRNTIYF; V gene: TRBV6-1; clone size: .; J gene: TRBJ1-3; D gene: .
CDR3 DNA: TGCAGTGCTCCCCTAGCGGGTGGAGAGACCCAGTACTTC; CDR3 protein: CSAPLAGGETQYF; V gene: TRBV20-1; clone size: .; J gene: TRBJ2-5; D gene: TRBD2
CDR3 DNA: TGTGCCACCAGCAAAAAGACAGGGCTCCACTATGGCTACACCTTC; CDR3 protein: CATSKKTGLHYGYTF; V gene: TRBV15; clone size: .; J gene: TRBJ1-2; D gene: TRBD1
CDR3 DNA: TGTGCCAGCAGCTCTAGCGGTCAGGAGGAGACCCAGTACTTC; CDR3 protein: CASSSSGQEETQYF; V gene: TRBV7-3; clone size: .; J gene: TRBJ2-5; D gene: TRBD2
CDR3 DNA: TGTGCCACCAGCAGAGATCGGATCGTAGGCGGCCTCTCCTACGAGCAGTACTTC; CDR3 protein: CATSRDRIVGGLSYEQYF; V gene: TRBV15; clone size: .; J gene: TRBJ2-7; D gene: .
CDR3 DNA: TGTGCCACCAGTTTGGGAGGGGACAGGCTTCAAGAGACCCAGTACTTC; CDR3 protein: CATSLGGDRLQETQYF; V gene: TRBV24-1; clone size: .; J gene: TRBJ2-5; D gene: .
CDR3 DNA: TGTGCCAGCAGTTTAGATGGGGATTCACCCCTCCACTTT; CDR3 protein: CASSLDGDSPLHF; V gene: TRBV12-3/TRBV12-4; clone size: .; J gene: TRBJ1-6; D gene: .
CDR3 DNA: TGTGCCAGCAGTGAAATGTGGGGGGGCGCTTCGCGCCGCACAGATACGCAGTATTTT; CDR3 protein: CASSEMWGGASRRTDTQYF; V gene: TRBV6-1; clone size: .; J gene: TRBJ2-3; D gene: .
CDR3 DNA: TGTGCCAGCAGTCCATATATTGAAGCTTTCTTT; CDR3 protein: CASSPYIEAFF; V gene: TRBV27; clone size: .; J gene: TRBJ1-1; D gene: .
CDR3 DNA: TGTGCCAGCAGTTACCAGATGAGCACAGATACGCAGTATTTT; CDR3 protein: CASSYQMSTDTQYF; V gene: TRBV27; clone size: .; J gene: TRBJ2-3; D gene: .
CDR3 DNA: TGTGCCACCAGCAGCTACGGCTCCAATGAGCAGTTCTTC; CDR3 protein: CATSSYGSNEQFF; V gene: TRBV15; clone size: .; J gene: TRBJ2-1; D gene: .
CDR3 DNA: TGTGCCAGCAGTGAAGAGGGGACAGGCTCCTACGAGCAGTACTTC; CDR3 protein: CASSEEGTGSYEQYF; V gene: TRBV6-1; clone size: .; J gene: TRBJ2-7; D gene: TRBD1
CDR3 DNA: TGTGCCAGCAGTTACTCGGGACCCTCCGGGGTCTACAATGAGCAGTTCTTC; CDR3 protein: CASSYSGPSGVYNEQFF; V gene: TRBV6-5; clone size: few; J gene: TRBJ2-1; D gene: .
CDR3 DNA: TGTGCCAGCAGCTTAGGACGGGGTGACACTGAAGCTTTCTTT; CDR3 protein: CASSLGRGDTEAFF; V gene: TRBV7-6; clone size: .; J gene: TRBJ1-1; D gene: .
CDR3 DNA: TGTGCCAGCGCAGAAAACAGGGCGAGGGGCTATGGCTACACCTTC; CDR3 protein: CASAENRARGYGYTF; V gene: TRBV28; clone size: .; J gene: TRBJ1-2; D gene: .